The 7 T cell receptor beta chains presented below share a single source sample, sequenced in a study of human T cells and chemical hapten exposure. Time point specified: pre-sensitization, week 0. Treatment denoted: therapeutic diphenylcyclopropenone sensitization with weekly scalp DPC. Each CDR3 protein is one row after TCRdb ran MiXCR on the RACE reads. The sample has 200,000 to 300,000 distinct CDR3 sequences, about 9.4% seen once. The input for sequencing was whole blood, taken in connection with sensitization to the hapten diphenylcyclopropenone (DPC). The source is a middle-aged woman with alopecia areata. Some clones in this sample may be carry-over from other donors' samples.

The chain couples TRBV6-2 or TRBV6-3 to TRBJ2-2; D is possibly TRBD1 or TRBD2 (6 bases each). In germline, CDR1 is MNHEY, CDR2 SVGEGT. The V gene lost 7 bases and the J gene lost 4 bases, with 16 bases spanning the gap. The CDR3 extends over 15 amino acids. This CDR3 reads CASKFFRGGTGELFF. DNA for the CDR3: TGTGCCAGCAAGTTCTTCAGGGGAGGCACCGGGGAGCTGTTTTTT.

In its sample, this clonotype was seen a few times. The chain couples TRBV7-2 to TRBJ2-1, with 10 bases that match TRBD1. Germline V lookup: CDR1 SGHTA, CDR2 FQGNSA. This CDR3 region has 15 residues. J lost 7 bases, V lost 5 bases, and 8 bases had no gene match. The CDR3 region is CASSRDRGGMNEQFF. The CDR3 coding sequence is TGTGCCAGCAGCAGGGACAGGGGCGGAATGAATGAGCAGTTCTTC. The complete variable domain, with remaining parts taken from reference TRBV7-2 and TRBJ2-1, reads GAGVSQSPSNKVTEKGKDVELRCDPISGHTALYWYRQSLGQGLEFLIYFQGNSAPDKSGLPSDRFSAERTGGSVSTLTIQRTQQEDSAVYLCASSRDRGGMNEQFFGPGTRLTVL.

Only a few counts were recorded for this clonotype. The chain has TRBV5-1 and TRBJ2-1; D is possibly TRBD1 (5 bases). This CDR3 region has 15 residues. Germline V lookup: CDR1 SGHRS, CDR2 YFSETQ. Trimming removed 3 bases from V and 3 bases from J, with 13 bases in between. The CDR3 reads CASSSMDMFYNEQFF. CDR3 DNA sequence: TGCGCCAGCAGCTCAATGGACATGTTCTACAATGAGCAGTTCTTC.

This clonotype was recorded many times. This sequence joins TRBV24-1 and TRBJ2-1; 8 bases fit TRBD2. The length of the CDR3 is 14 residues. From germline, CDR1 is KGHDR and CDR2 SFDVKD. Losses at the gene ends were 9 bases for V and 2 bases for J; bases not matched to a gene: 5. The CDR3 here is CATSGTRAYNEQFF. The CDR3 bases are TGTGCCACCTCCGGGACTAGGGCCTACAATGAGCAGTTCTTC.

At least ten counts were recorded for this clonotype. The chain employs TRBV4-3 and TRBJ2-7; TRBD1 might be the D (8 bases). The V end lost 2 bases, the J end lost 7 bases, and 12 bases lay between the germline ends. Per germline, CDR1 LGHNA and CDR2 YSLEER. The CDR3 totals 13 residues. The CDR3 loop is CASSQNRGGEQYF. As DNA, the CDR3 is TGCGCCAGCAGCCAAAACAGGGGGGGAGAGCAGTACTTC.

The sample holds a few counts of this clonotype. CDR3 protein: CASSLQGTGNNQPQHF. The CDR3 region has the DNA TGCGCCAGCAGCTTACAGGGGACAGGGAATAATCAGCCCCAGCATTTT. The genes are TRBV4-1 and TRBJ1-5, with 9 bases matching TRBD1. This CDR3 spans 16 amino acids. Germline CDR1 reads MGHRA; CDR2 reads YSYEKL. With V trimmed by 5 bases and J by 4 bases, 9 bases remained unmatched.

This clonotype was recorded a few times. J is TRBJ1-4 and V is TRBV7-9; D might be TRBD1 (6 bases). CDR3 length equals 14 residues. Trimming stripped 8 bases from V and 3 bases from J, with 13 bases between. Germline CDR1 and CDR2: SEHNR and FQNEAQ (reference sequence). The CDR3 region has the DNA TGTGCCAGCCGTTTGGGGGCGGCTAATGAAAAACTGTTTTTT. Encoded protein: CASRLGAANEKLFF. The complete variable domain, with remaining parts taken from reference TRBV7-9 and TRBJ1-4, reads DTGVSQNPRHKITKRGQNVTFRCDPISEHNRLYWYRQTLGQGPEFLTYFQNEAQLEKSRLLSDRFSAERPKGSFSTLEIQRTEQGDSAMYLCASRLGAANEKLFFGSGTQLSVL.